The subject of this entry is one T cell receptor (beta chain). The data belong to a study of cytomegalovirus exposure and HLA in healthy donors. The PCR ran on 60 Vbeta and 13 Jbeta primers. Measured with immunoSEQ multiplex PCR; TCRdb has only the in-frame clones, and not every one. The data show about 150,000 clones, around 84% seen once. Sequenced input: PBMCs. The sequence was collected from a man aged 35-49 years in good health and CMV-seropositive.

The CDR3, as DNA: TGCGCCAGCAGCCCTGTGGGCTTTAATCAGCCCCAGCATTTT. Translated: CASSPVGFNQPQHF. V gene TRBV5-1 combines with J gene TRBJ1-5; the D is unclear. The CDR3 is 14 amino acids. Trimming shortened V by 4 bases and J by 4 bases, and 12 bases separated the two germline ends. Germline-derived CDR1 and CDR2 are SGHRS and YFSETQ.